The clone carrying this T cell receptor beta chain was seen a few times. What it binds is unknown. Constant-segment-primed 5'RACE gave TCR alpha and TCR beta cDNA libraries with sample barcodes and UMIs. TCRdb re-analysed the 5' RACE reads in MiXCR, keeping a single row per CDR3 protein. Found here are roughly 400,000 distinct CDR3 sequences, more than 15% of them singletons; the top ten hold roughly 21%. The sample comes from a study of T-cell memory formation after mild COVID-19. Study background: The study found TCR clusters largely donor specific. Study results and limitations: The authors did not confirm SARS-CoV-2 specificity of second-wave clones peaking day 37. Clones which contracted sat mainly in CM and EM if CD4+, and in EMRA if CD8+.

The ends lost 5 bases at V and 1 base at J; junction bases unmatched: 13. Germline CDR1 is SGHKS and CDR2 is YYEKEE (reference sequence). The CDR3 spans 17 residues. This TCR came from a young man who had mild COVID-19 (a few samples of this study predate the infection). Cell type and time point are not known. Sequencing was done on a sample of PBMCs or a T cell subset sorted from them (not recorded which). The chain carries TRBV5-5 and TRBJ2-3; 7 positions match TRBD1. Here the CDR3 reads CASSPTPPGQRTDTQYF. The DNA of the CDR3 is TGTGCCAGCAGTCCAACACCTCCGGGACAGCGCACAGATACGCAGTATTTT.